Each of the 13 T cell receptor beta chains below was sequenced from the same sample in a study of blood T cells in healthy people across ages. Through a sample-barcoded 5' primer and a J-beta primer mix, a second PCR was run for about 6 to 11 cycles. TCRdb reprocessed the 5' RACE reads via MiXCR and lists one record per CDR3 protein. Here the sample spans approximately 810,000 distinct CDR3 sequences, around 28% being singletons. Sequencing was done on a sample of blood. These TCRs come from a woman aged 80 or over in good health.

Comment on this clonotype: A read error may be the cause here, since a much bigger clone is one base away. V and J are TRBV20-1 and TRBJ1-2, with 8 positions matching TRBD1. The CDR3 consists of 13 residues. Germline CDR1 DFQATT, CDR2 SNEGSKA (reference sequence). CDR3 bases: TGCAGTACTAGAGGACAGGGAGCCTATGGCTACACCTTC. It is translated as CSTRGQGAYGYTF.

Concerning this clonotype itself: Since a much larger clone is just one base distant, this may be a read error. This chain connects TRBV20-1 to TRBJ2-3; 16 bases are a match to TRBD2. The CDR3 totals 20 residues. Germline V gene sequence: CDR1 DFQATT, CDR2 SNEGSKA (reference sequence). The CDR3 loop reads CSAGDEAGLAGGKGTDTQYF. The DNA of the CDR3 is TGCAGTGCTGGAGATGAAGCGGGACTAGCGGGGGGGAAAGGGACAGATACGCAGTATTTT.

This clonotype was picked up a small number of times. This chain uses TRBV5-6 with TRBJ2-7; the match to TRBD1 covers 11 bases. V dropped 3 bases and J dropped 9; count of bases not matched to a gene: 5. Germline V gene lookup returns CDR1 SGHDT and CDR2 YYEEEE. This CDR3 region has 13 residues. The CDR3 region has the DNA TGTGCCAGCAGCTCAGGACAGGGGGCCGGGCAGTACTTC. Translated, it gives CASSSGQGAGQYF. Complete variable domain (other parts from reference TRBV5-6 and TRBJ2-7): DAGVTQSPTHLIKTRGQQVTLRCSPKSGHDTVSWYQQALGQGPQFIFQYYEEEERQRGNFPDRFSGHQFPNYSSELNVNALLLGDSALYLCASSSGQGAGQYFGPGTRLTVT.

The rearrangement links TRBV7-2 to TRBJ1-2; D is perhaps TRBD1 (5 bases). Trimming pared 0 bases from V and 4 bases from J, leaving 15 bases between. Germline-derived CDR1 and CDR2 are SGHTA and FQGNSA. This CDR3 comprises 16 residues. CDR3 residues: CASSLAFLGRAYGYTF. Here the CDR3 DNA reads TGTGCCAGCAGCTTAGCGTTTTTGGGACGGGCCTATGGCTACACCTTC. The full variable domain, in which reference TRBV7-2 and TRBJ1-2 provide the parts outside the CDR3, is GAGVSQSPSNKVTEKGKDVELRCDPISGHTALYWYRQSLGQGLEFLIYFQGNSAPDKSGLPSDRFSAERTGGSVSTLTIQRTQQEDSAVYLCASSLAFLGRAYGYTFGSGTRLTVV.

The chain couples TRBV9 to TRBJ2-3; D is unclear. The CDR3 is made up of 14 amino acids. Germline CDR1 SGDLS, CDR2 YYNGEE. V lost 3 bases, J lost 5 bases, and 13 bases lay in between. Here the CDR3 reads CASSASGFEDTQYF. The CDR3 DNA reads TGTGCCAGCAGCGCCTCGGGTTTCGAAGATACGCAGTATTTT.

In this sample, this clonotype turned up many times. The rearrangement links TRBV7-2 to TRBJ2-3; D gene unclear. The CDR3 is 15 residues long. From germline, CDR1 is SGHTA and CDR2 FQGNSA. V dropped 1 base and J dropped 0 bases, with 8 bases sitting between them. The CDR3 bases are TGTGCCAGCAGCTTAGTTGGGTTCAGCACAGATACGCAGTATTTT. Translated: CASSLVGFSTDTQYF.

Points on this clonotype: A much larger clone lies one base from this, so it may be a read error. The rearrangement uses TRBV7-9 and TRBJ2-1; 7 bases line up with TRBD1. The J segment lost 13 bases and the V segment lost 5 bases, leaving 14 bases of the junction unmatched. Germline V gene sequence: CDR1 SEHNR, CDR2 FQNEAQ (reference sequence). The CDR3 is made up of 14 amino acids. The CDR3 is CASSRDSLAETQFF. In DNA, the CDR3 is TGTGCCAGCAGCCGGGACAGCCTAGCCGAGACCCAGTTCTTC.

Remarks on this clonotype: This may arise from a read error, as a much more abundant clone is one base away. This chain links TRBV5-4 with TRBJ2-7, with 12 bases matching TRBD1. The CDR3 runs to 15 residues. Germline loops: CDR1 SGHNT, CDR2 YYREEE (reference sequence). The ends lost 7 bases at V and 9 bases at J; junction bases unmatched: 14. The CDR3 nucleotides read TGTGCCAGCGGCGTGACCGGGACAGGGGGCGACGCGCAGTACTTC. Translated, it gives CASGVTGTGGDAQYF.

This chain links TRBV14 with TRBJ2-3; 10 nucleotides agree with TRBD2. V dropped 5 bases and J dropped 7; count of bases not matched to a gene: 9. Germline-derived CDR1 and CDR2 are SGHDN and FVKESK. The CDR3 contains 15 residues. CDR3 sequence (DNA): TGTGCCAGCAGCATGAGCGGGGGGGCCTTCAATACGCAGTATTTT. Translated, it gives CASSMSGGAFNTQYF.

On this clonotype itself: Possible read error: a much larger clone is one base away. The CDR3 sequence: CASRRDPQGNQPQHF. CDR3 DNA sequence: TGTGCCAGCAGGAGGGACCCCCAAGGTAATCAGCCCCAGCATTTT. The chain links TRBV12-3 or TRBV12-4 to TRBJ1-5; possible D gene TRBD1, 5 bases. Trimming took 6 bases from V and 4 from J, leaving 16 bases between them. The CDR3 runs to 15 residues.

This clonotype appeared many times. The chain employs TRBV20-1 and TRBJ1-2, with 8 nucleotides matching TRBD1. This CDR3 comprises 12 residues. CDR1 and CDR2 from the germline V gene are DFQATT and SNEGSKA (reference sequence). V shed 0 bases and J 8 bases; nucleotides not matched to a gene: 2. This chain's CDR3 is CSARETGVGYTF. The DNA for the CDR3 is TGCAGTGCTAGAGAGACAGGGGTGGGCTACACCTTC.

This clonotype has a count of ten or more. The chain couples TRBV20-1 to TRBJ2-3; no reliable D call. Trimming shortened V by 3 bases and J by 2 bases, and 6 bases separated the two germline ends. The germline CDR1 and CDR2 sequences are DFQATT and SNEGSKA (reference sequence). The CDR3 spans 12 residues. The CDR3 sequence: CSARVPTDTQYF. CDR3 nucleotides: TGCAGTGCTAGGGTGCCCACAGATACGCAGTATTTT.

This clonotype appeared once. A clone one base away is much larger, so this may be a read error. The rearrangement links TRBV6-2 or TRBV6-3 to TRBJ1-5; perhaps TRBD1 as D (5 bases). Per germline, CDR1 MNHEY and CDR2 SVGEGT. The CDR3 has 15 residues. Deletions cut 2 bases from V and 1 base from J, with 9 bases between. CDR3 DNA sequence: TGTGCCAGCAGTTACGGGGGGACGAGCAATCAGCCCCAGCATTTT. Protein sequence: CASSYGGTSNQPQHF.